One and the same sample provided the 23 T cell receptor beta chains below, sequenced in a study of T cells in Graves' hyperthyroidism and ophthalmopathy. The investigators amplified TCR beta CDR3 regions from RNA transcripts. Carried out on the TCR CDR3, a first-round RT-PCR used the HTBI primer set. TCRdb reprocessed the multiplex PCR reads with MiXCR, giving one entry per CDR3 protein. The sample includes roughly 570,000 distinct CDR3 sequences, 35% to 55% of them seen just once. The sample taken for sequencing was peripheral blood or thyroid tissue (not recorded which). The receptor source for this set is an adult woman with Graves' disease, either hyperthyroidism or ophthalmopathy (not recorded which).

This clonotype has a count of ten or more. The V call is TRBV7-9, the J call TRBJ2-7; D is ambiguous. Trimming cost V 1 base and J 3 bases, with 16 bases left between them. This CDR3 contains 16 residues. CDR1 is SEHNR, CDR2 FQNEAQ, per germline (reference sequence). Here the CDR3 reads CASSLGRHNRGYEQYF. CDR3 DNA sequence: TGTGCCAGCAGCTTAGGCCGGCACAATCGAGGCTACGAGCAGTACTTC. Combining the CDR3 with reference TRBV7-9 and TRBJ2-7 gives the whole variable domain DTGVSQNPRHKITKRGQNVTFRCDPISEHNRLYWYRQTLGQGPEFLTYFQNEAQLEKSRLLSDRFSAERPKGSFSTLEIQRTEQGDSAMYLCASSLGRHNRGYEQYFGPGTRLTVT.

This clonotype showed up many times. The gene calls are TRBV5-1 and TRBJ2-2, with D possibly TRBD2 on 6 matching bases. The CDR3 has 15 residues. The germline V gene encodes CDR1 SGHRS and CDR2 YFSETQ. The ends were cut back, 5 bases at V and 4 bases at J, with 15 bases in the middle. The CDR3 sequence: CASRSPGLTTGELFF. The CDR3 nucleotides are TGCGCCAGCAGATCTCCGGGACTGACCACCGGGGAGCTGTTTTTT.

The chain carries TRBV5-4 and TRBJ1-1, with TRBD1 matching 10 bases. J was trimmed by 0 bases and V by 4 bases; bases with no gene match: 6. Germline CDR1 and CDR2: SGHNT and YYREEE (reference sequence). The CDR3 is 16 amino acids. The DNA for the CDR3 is TGTGCCAGCAGCAAGCCGGGACAGGGGATGAACACTGAAGCTTTCTTT. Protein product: CASSKPGQGMNTEAFF.

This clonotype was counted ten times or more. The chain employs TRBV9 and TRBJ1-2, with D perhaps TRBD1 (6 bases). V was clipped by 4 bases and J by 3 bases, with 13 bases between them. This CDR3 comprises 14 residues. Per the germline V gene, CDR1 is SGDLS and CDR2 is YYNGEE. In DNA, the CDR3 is TGTGCCAGCAGCCCAAAGGGGGGGGACTATGGCTACACCTTC. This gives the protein CASSPKGGDYGYTF.

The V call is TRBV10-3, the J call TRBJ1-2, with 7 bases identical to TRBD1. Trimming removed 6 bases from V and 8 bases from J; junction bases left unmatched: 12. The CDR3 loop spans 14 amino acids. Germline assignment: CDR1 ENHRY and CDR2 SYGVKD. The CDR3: CAIRRDSPSAGYTF. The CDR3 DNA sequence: TGTGCCATCAGGCGGGACAGTCCCTCCGCGGGCTACACCTTC.

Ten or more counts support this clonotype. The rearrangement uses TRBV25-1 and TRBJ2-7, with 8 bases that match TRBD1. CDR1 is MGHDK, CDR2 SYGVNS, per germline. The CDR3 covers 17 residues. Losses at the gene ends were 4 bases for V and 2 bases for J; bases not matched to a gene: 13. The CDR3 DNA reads TGTGCCAGCAGTGGTGGGACAGGTCCCTCTCGTGCCTACGAGCAGTACTTC. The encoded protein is CASSGGTGPSRAYEQYF.

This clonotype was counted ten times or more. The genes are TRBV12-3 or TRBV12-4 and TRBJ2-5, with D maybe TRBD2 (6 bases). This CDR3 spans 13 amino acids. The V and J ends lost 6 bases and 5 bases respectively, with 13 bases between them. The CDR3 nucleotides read TGTGCCAGCAGCCGGGGGACCGCGGAGACCCAGTACTTC. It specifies CASSRGTAETQYF.

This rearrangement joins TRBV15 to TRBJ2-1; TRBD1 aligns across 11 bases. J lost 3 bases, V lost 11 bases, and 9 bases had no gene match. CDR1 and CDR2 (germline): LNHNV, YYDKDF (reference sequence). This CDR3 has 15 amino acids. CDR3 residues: CADLDGTGGYNEQFF. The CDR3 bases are TGTGCCGATCTCGATGGGACAGGGGGCTACAATGAGCAGTTCTTC.

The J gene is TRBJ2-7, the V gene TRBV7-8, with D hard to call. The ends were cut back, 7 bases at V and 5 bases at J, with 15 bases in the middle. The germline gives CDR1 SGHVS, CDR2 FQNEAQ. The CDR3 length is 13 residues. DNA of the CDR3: TGTGCCAGCACGAGCTGGGGTGTGAACGAGCAGTACTTC. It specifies CASTSWGVNEQYF.

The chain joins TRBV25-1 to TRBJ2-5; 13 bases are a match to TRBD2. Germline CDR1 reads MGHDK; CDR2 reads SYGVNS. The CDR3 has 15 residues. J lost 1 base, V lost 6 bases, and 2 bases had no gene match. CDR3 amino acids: CASRGLAGAQETQYF. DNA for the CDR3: TGTGCCAGCAGAGGACTAGCGGGGGCCCAAGAGACCCAGTACTTC.

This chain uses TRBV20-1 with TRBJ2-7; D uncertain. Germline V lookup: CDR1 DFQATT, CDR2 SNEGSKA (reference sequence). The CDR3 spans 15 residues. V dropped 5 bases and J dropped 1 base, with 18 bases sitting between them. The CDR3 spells CSAEGHLAPSYEQYF. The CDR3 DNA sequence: TGCAGTGCTGAAGGTCATTTAGCTCCTTCCTACGAGCAGTACTTC.

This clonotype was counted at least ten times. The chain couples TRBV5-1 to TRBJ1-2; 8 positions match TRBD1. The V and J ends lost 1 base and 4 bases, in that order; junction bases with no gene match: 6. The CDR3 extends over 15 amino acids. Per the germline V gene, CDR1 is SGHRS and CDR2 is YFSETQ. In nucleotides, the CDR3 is TGCGCCAGCAGCTTGCGTTCAGGGGGCGCCTATGGCTACACCTTC. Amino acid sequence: CASSLRSGGAYGYTF. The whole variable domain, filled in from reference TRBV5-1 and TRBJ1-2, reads KAGVTQTPRYLIKTRGQQVTLSCSPISGHRSVSWYQQTPGQGLQFLFEYFSETQRNKGNFPGRFSGRQFSNSRSEMNVSTLELGDSALYLCASSLRSGGAYGYTFGSGTRLTVV.

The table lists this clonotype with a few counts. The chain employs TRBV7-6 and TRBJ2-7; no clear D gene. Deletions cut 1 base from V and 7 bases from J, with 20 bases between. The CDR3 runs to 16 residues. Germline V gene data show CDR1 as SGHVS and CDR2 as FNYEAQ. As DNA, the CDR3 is TGTGCCAGCAGCTTAGTTGGTATCGGGTCAGGCGGAGAGCAGTACTTC. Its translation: CASSLVGIGSGGEQYF.

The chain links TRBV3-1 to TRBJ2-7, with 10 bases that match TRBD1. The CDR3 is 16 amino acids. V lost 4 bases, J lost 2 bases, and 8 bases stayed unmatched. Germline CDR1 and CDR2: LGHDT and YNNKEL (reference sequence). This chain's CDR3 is CASSPPFGTGAYEQYF. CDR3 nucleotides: TGTGCCAGCAGCCCTCCTTTCGGGACAGGGGCCTACGAGCAGTACTTC.

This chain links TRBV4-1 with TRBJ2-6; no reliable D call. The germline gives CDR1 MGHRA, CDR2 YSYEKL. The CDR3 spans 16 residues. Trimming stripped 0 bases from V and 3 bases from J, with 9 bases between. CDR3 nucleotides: TGCGCCAGCAGCCAAGAAGGCGGATTTGGGGCCAACGTCCTGACTTTC. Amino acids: CASSQEGGFGANVLTF.

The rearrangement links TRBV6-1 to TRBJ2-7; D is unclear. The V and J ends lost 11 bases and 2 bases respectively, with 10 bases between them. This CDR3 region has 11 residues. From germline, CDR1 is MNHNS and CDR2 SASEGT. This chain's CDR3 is CAGGTPYEQYF. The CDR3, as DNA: TGTGCCGGCGGAACCCCCTACGAGCAGTACTTC.

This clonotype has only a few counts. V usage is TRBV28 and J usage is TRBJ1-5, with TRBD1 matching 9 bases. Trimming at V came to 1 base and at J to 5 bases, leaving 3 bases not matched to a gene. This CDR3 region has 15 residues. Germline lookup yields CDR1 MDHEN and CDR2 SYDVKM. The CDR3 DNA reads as TGTGCCAGCAGTTTATATACAGGGGGCTATCAGCCCCAGCATTTT. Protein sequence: CASSLYTGGYQPQHF.

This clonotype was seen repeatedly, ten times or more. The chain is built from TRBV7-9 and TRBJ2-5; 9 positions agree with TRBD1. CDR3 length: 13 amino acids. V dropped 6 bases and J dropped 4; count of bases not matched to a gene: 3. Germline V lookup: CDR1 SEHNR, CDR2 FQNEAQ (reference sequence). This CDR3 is CASRWDRVETQYF. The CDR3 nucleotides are TGTGCCAGCAGATGGGACAGGGTAGAGACCCAGTACTTC.

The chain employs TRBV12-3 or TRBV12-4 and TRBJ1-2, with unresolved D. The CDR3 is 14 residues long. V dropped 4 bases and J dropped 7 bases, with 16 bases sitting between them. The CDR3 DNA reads TGTGCCAGCAGTTGGCCGGGGTTGCTAAGTGGCTACACCTTC. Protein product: CASSWPGLLSGYTF.

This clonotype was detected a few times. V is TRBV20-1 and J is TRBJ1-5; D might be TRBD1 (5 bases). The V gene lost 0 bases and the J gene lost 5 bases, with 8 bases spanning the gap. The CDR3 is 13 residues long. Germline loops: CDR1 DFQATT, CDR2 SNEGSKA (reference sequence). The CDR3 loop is CSARDDSYQPQHF. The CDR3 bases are TGCAGTGCTAGAGATGACAGTTATCAGCCCCAGCATTTT.

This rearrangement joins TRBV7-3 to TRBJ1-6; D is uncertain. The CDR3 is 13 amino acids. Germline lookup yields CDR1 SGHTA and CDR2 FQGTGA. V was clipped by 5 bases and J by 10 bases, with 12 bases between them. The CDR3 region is CASSMYRNSPLHF. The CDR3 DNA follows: TGTGCCAGCAGCATGTATCGTAACTCACCCCTCCACTTT.

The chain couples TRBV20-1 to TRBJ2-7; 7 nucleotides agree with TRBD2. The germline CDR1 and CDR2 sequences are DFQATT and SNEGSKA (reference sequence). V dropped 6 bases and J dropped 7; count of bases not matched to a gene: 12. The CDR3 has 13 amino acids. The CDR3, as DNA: TGCAGTGCCAGCAGGGAGGGCCTAAGAGAGCAGTACTTC. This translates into CSASREGLREQYF.

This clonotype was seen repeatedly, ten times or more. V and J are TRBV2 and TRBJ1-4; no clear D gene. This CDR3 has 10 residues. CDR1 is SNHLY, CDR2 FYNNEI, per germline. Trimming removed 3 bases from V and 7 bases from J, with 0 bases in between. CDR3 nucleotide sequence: TGTGCCAGCAGTGATGAAAAACTGTTTTTT. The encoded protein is CASSDEKLFF.